This T cell receptor beta chain was recorded in a study of T cells after yellow fever vaccination. Study as a whole: For low cell numbers, libraries were made with SMART-Seq v4 Ultra Low Input.

Germline-derived CDR1 and CDR2 are SGDLS and YYNGEE. The CDR3 is 14 amino acids. This clonotype was recorded only once. Antigen unknown. A junction end diverges from the germline sequence, so it may reflect a read error. Overall study results and limits: Peaking on day 5 versus 15, the secondary response was faster but weaker. Repertoires obtained by FACS sorting could include abundant clonotypes that entered as contaminants from the bulk population. Clonotype sharing between CD4 and CD8 compartments was small.

MiXCR was run by TCRdb on the 5' RACE reads, yielding one entry per CDR3 protein. The top ten clones hold about 0.85% of a sample with about 240,000 distinct CDR3 sequences, about 7% of them seen once. This TCR was sampled from a man aged 30-40 years who received the YFV17D yellow fever vaccine. The chain carries TRBV9 and TRBJ1-4; D is unclear. The sample in question was CD4+ T cells sorted from PBMCs, obtained 15 days after the yellow fever booster vaccination. This CDR3 is CASSPQAAGEKLSF. In DNA, the CDR3 is TGTGCCAGCAGCCCCCAGGCTGCGGGTGAAAAACTGTCTTTT.